These 5 T cell receptor beta chains were sequenced from one sample in a study of T cells in Graves' hyperthyroidism and ophthalmopathy. Regions amplified from RNA transcripts were the TCR beta CDR3 regions. Initially, a first-round RT-PCR of the TCR CDR3 employed the HTBI primer set. TCRdb reprocessed the multiplex PCR reads with MiXCR, giving one entry per CDR3 protein. The data hold about 640,000 distinct CDR3 sequences, with roughly 20% observed a single time. The sequenced sample consisted of blood. The receptors derive from a man in his thirties or forties with Graves' ophthalmopathy.

This rearrangement joins TRBV28 to TRBJ2-5, with TRBD1 matching over 9 bases. This CDR3 region has 17 residues. V gave up 0 bases and J gave up 0 bases; unmatched junction bases: 5. Germline CDR1 MDHEN, CDR2 SYDVKM. DNA for the CDR3: TGTGCCAGCAGTTTATGGGTCGACAGGGGGTACCAAGAGACCCAGTACTTC. Translating it yields CASSLWVDRGYQETQYF.

The V call is TRBV20-1, the J call TRBJ2-1; 13 positions match TRBD2. Germline CDR1 and CDR2: DFQATT and SNEGSKA (reference sequence). The J segment lost 3 bases and the V segment lost 6 bases, leaving 11 bases of the junction unmatched. This CDR3 spans 17 amino acids. The chain's CDR3 is CSASPGLAGWGYNEQFF. The CDR3 DNA sequence: TGCAGTGCCTCTCCGGGACTAGCGGGATGGGGCTACAATGAGCAGTTCTTC.

The table lists this clonotype with a few counts. The V gene is TRBV7-3, the J gene TRBJ2-2; D is uncertain. Trimming pared 6 bases from V and 3 bases from J, leaving 14 bases between. The CDR3 has 15 residues. Germline CDR1 SGHTA, CDR2 FQGTGA. For the CDR3, the DNA is TGTGCCAGCAGTCCCGGGCCCACGGACACCGGGGAGCTGTTTTTT. It yields the protein CASSPGPTDTGELFF. The entire variable domain, with the rest obtained from reference TRBV7-3 and TRBJ2-2, is as follows: GAGVSQTPSNKVTEKGKYVELRCDPISGHTALYWYRQSLGQGPEFLIYFQGTGAADDSGLPNDRFFAVRPEGSVSTLKIQRTERGDSAVYLCASSPGPTDTGELFFGEGSRLTVL.

About this clonotype itself: It may be a read error: a sequence one base away is much more abundant. The chain recombines TRBV7-2 with TRBJ2-3; D possibly uses TRBD1 or TRBD2 (5 bases each). The CDR3 spans 15 residues. Germline CDR1 reads SGHTA; CDR2 reads FQGNSA. Trimming cost V 7 bases and J 1 base, with 15 bases left between them. Here the CDR3 DNA reads TGTGCCAGCACCCCATCCAGGGACCGCACAGATACGCAGTATTTT. Residues: CASTPSRDRTDTQYF.

This clonotype was seen a handful of times. This chain uses TRBV28 with TRBJ2-1; 12 nucleotides agree with TRBD2. This CDR3 spans 16 amino acids. V was clipped by 3 bases and J by 6 bases; unmatched bases: 6. Germline V gene sequence: CDR1 MDHEN, CDR2 SYDVKM. The CDR3 coding sequence is TGTGCCAGCAGTTTCTCCGGACTAGCGGGAACCAATGAGCAGTTCTTC. It encodes CASSFSGLAGTNEQFF.